The 9 T cell receptor beta chains below were found in one sample sequenced in a study of cytomegalovirus exposure and HLA in healthy donors. In the PCR, 60 Vbeta and 13 Jbeta primers were used. Assay used: immunoSEQ multiplex PCR; TCRdb lists only in-frame clones, some missing. The table records approximately 190,000 clones, roughly 80% of them present only once. Sequenced: PBMCs. These receptors all stem from a man aged 35-49 years in good health and CMV-seropositive.

This chain joins TRBV2 and TRBJ1-3; 8 bases fit TRBD1. The junction had 9 bases not matched to a gene; V was cut back by 8 bases and J by 0 bases. Germline V gene data show CDR1 as SNHLY and CDR2 as FYNNEI. This CDR3 has 16 residues. CDR3: CASHRGSLSSGNTIYF. Written as DNA, the CDR3 is TGTGCCAGCCACAGGGGGTCCCTGAGCTCTGGAAACACCATATATTTT.

This sequence joins TRBV19 and TRBJ1-1; no clear D. This CDR3 contains 15 residues. V was shortened by 7 bases and J by 6 bases, with 21 bases between the two germline ends. Germline V CDR1 and CDR2: LNHDA, SQIVND (reference sequence). The CDR3 DNA reads TGTGCCAGTACCCCTCTCGTCGGTTCAGCGGCTGAAGCTTTCTTT. This gives the protein CASTPLVGSAAEAFF.

Only one count was recorded for this clone. This chain joins TRBV6-5 and TRBJ2-1; the D is unclear. Between the trimmed V and J ends, which lost 2 bases and 7 bases, there was a span of 9 bases. The CDR3 length is 13 residues. CDR1 and CDR2 (germline): MNHEY, SVGAGI. The CDR3 DNA reads as TGTGCCAGCAGTTACCCGGAGCGAAATGAGCAGTTCTTC. It encodes CASSYPERNEQFF.

A single count supports this clone. The J gene is TRBJ1-5, the V gene TRBV19, with 9 bases identical to TRBD1. Germline lookup yields CDR1 LNHDA and CDR2 SQIVND (reference sequence). The CDR3 contains 16 residues. V shed 0 bases, J shed 6 bases, and the junction held 6 bases outside the gene matches. The CDR3 loop is CASSIDRTGVSQPQHF. Here the CDR3 DNA reads TGTGCCAGTAGTATAGACCGGACAGGGGTAAGTCAGCCCCAGCATTTT. The whole variable domain, remainder taken from reference TRBV19 and TRBJ1-5, is DGGITQSPKYLFRKEGQNVTLSCEQNLNHDAMYWYRQDPGQGLRLIYYSQIVNDFQKGDIAEGYSVSREKKESFPLTVTSAQKNPTAFYLCASSIDRTGVSQPQHFGDGTRLSIL.

The chain couples TRBV5-1 to TRBJ2-3, with TRBD1 matching 8 bases. J was trimmed by 2 bases and V by 0 bases; bases with no gene match: 11. Germline CDR1 is SGHRS and CDR2 is YFSETQ. The CDR3 covers 18 residues. In DNA form, the CDR3 reads TGCGCCAGCAGCTTGGCGGGACAGGCTAACACCGACACAGATACGCAGTATTTT. Translated: CASSLAGQANTDTDTQYF.

This clone appeared a single time. The chain employs TRBV19 and TRBJ2-3, with 8 bases that match TRBD2. Looked up from germline, CDR1 is LNHDA and CDR2 is SQIVND (reference sequence). V lost 7 bases, J lost 6 bases, and 6 bases stayed unmatched. The CDR3 length is 13 residues. CDR3 protein: CASMSGGGDTQYF. DNA for the CDR3: TGTGCCAGTATGTCCGGGGGGGGTGATACGCAGTATTTT.

V is TRBV11-2 and J is TRBJ2-1, with D perhaps matching TRBD2 (6 bases). V shed 5 bases and J shed 12 bases, with 20 bases lying between them. Germline CDR1 and CDR2: SGHAT and FQNNGV. CDR3 size: 14 residues. The CDR3 region is CASSPSTGPGGQFF. The CDR3 DNA reads TGTGCCAGCAGCCCTAGTACGGGACCCGGGGGGCAGTTCTTC.

On this clone itself: One end of the junction fails to match germline, which may point to a read error. The V call is TRBV4-3, the J call TRBJ2-1, with TRBD1 identical over 8 bases. Germline V CDR1 and CDR2: LGHNA, YSLEER. CDR3 length: 15 amino acids. CDR3 sequence reads: CASSPLLAGGGRQLF. The CDR3, as DNA: TGCGCCAGCAGCCCGCTACTAGCAGGGGGCGGAAGGCAGCTCTTC.

This chain links TRBV15 with TRBJ1-3; D perhaps matches TRBD1 (6 bases). This CDR3 is 16 amino acids long. Germline V gene lookup returns CDR1 LNHNV and CDR2 YYDKDF (reference sequence). The V gene lost 5 bases and the J gene lost 4 bases, with 18 bases spanning the gap. CDR3 residues: CATSRARWGPGNTIYF. The CDR3 DNA sequence: TGTGCCACCAGCCGAGCCCGGTGGGGGCCCGGAAACACCATATATTTT.